This T cell receptor beta chain was retrieved from a study of blood T cell repertoires in COVID-19. Generated by immunoSEQ multiplex PCR, the TCRdb table keeps only in-frame clones and is missing some. The sample includes 200,000 to 250,000 clones, approximately 91% of them seen just once. The length of the CDR3 is 13 residues. Germline values: CDR1 GTSNPN, CDR2 SVGIG (reference sequence). The ends lost 0 bases at V and 4 bases at J; junction bases unmatched: 3. The chain uses TRBV30 and TRBJ2-7, with 7 nucleotides matching TRBD2. The receptor's source is a woman between 40 and 50 years old with acute or convalescent COVID-19. The sample comprised peripheral blood. In DNA, the CDR3 is TGTGCCTGGAGTGTGGCTAGCGGTTACGAGCAGTACGTC. This translates into CAWSVASGYEQYV.